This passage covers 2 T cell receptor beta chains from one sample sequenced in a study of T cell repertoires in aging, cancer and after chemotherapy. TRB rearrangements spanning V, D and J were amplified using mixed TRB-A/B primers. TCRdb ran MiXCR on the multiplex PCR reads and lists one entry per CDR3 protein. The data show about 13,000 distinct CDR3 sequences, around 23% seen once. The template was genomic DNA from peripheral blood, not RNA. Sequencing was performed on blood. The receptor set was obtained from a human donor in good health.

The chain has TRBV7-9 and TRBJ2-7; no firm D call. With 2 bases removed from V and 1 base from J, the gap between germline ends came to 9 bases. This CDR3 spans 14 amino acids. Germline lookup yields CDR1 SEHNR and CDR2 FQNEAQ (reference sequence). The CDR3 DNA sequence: TGTGCCAGCAGCTTAAGTGGCCTTTCCTACGAGCAGTACTTC. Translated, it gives CASSLSGLSYEQYF.

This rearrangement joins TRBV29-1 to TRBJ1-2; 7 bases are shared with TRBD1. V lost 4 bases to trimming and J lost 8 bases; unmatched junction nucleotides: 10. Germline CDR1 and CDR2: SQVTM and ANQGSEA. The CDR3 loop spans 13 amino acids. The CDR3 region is CSVVGMTGSGYTF. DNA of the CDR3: TGCAGCGTTGTGGGTATGACAGGGAGCGGCTACACCTTC.